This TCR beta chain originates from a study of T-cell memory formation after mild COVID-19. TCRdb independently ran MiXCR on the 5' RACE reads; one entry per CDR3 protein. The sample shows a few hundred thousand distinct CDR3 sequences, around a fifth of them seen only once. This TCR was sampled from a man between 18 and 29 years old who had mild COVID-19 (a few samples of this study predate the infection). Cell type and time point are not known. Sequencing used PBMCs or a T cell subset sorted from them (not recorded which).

CDR3 loop: CASSPALPGSDSGNTIYF. The CDR3 bases are TGTGCCAGCTCACCAGCTCTACCAGGGTCCGACTCTGGAAACACCATATATTTT. V usage is TRBV18 and J usage is TRBJ1-3, with a possible D match to TRBD1 (5 bases). Germline assignment: CDR1 KGHSH and CDR2 LQKENI. V was clipped by 2 bases and J by 0 bases, with 17 bases between them. This CDR3 spans 18 amino acids.